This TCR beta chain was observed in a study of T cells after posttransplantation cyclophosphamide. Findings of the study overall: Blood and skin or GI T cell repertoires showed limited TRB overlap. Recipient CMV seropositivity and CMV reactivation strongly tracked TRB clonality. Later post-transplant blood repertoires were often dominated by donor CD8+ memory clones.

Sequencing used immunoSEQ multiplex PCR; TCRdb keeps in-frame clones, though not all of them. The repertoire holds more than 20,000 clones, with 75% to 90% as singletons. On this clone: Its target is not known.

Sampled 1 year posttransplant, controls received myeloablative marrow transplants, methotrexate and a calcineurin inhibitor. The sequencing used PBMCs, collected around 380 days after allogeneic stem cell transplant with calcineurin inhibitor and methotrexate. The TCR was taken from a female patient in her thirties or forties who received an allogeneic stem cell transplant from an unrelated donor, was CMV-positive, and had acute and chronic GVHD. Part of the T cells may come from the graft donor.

The CDR3 here is CASSLGGGRGAWGTEAFF. In DNA form, the CDR3 reads TGTGCCAGCAGCTTAGGGGGGGGCAGGGGAGCTTGGGGCACTGAAGCTTTCTTT. The rearrangement links TRBV7-9 to TRBJ1-1, with D maybe TRBD1 (6 bases). Trimming stripped 1 base from V and 4 bases from J, with 22 bases between. This CDR3 contains 18 residues. Germline V lookup: CDR1 SEHNR, CDR2 FQNEAQ (reference sequence).